Presented here are 30 T cell receptor beta chains from one specimen sequenced in a study of cytomegalovirus exposure and HLA in healthy donors. The PCR had 60 Vbeta and 13 Jbeta primers. This table comes from immunoSEQ multiplex PCR, and its TCRdb copy is limited to in-frame clones, with some not included. This table has some 110,000 clones, over 70% appearing once. Sequencing was performed on PBMCs. The receptors derive from a male donor in good health and CMV-seronegative.

This clone was seen only a few times. The CDR3 loop is CASSLPDPRGNQPQHF. DNA of the CDR3: TGCGCCAGCAGCCTCCCCGATCCCAGGGGAAATCAGCCCCAGCATTTT. The rearrangement uses TRBV4-1 and TRBJ1-5; D might be TRBD1 (6 bases). Germline values: CDR1 MGHRA, CDR2 YSYEKL. V was trimmed by 4 bases and J by 4 bases, leaving 17 bases between them. The CDR3 extends over 16 amino acids.

The chain joins TRBV7-3 to TRBJ2-6; D remains unclear. Deletions cut 3 bases from V and 1 base from J, with 16 bases between. Germline loops: CDR1 SGHTA, CDR2 FQGTGA. This CDR3 has 18 residues. The CDR3 bases are TGTGCCAGCAGCTTTAATCCTTTAACTTTTTCTGGGGCCAACGTCCTGACTTTC. Its protein is CASSFNPLTFSGANVLTF.

The J gene is TRBJ2-6, the V gene TRBV5-4; 9 nucleotides align to TRBD1. The V gene end was trimmed by 6 bases and the J gene end by 2 bases; junction bases not matched to a gene: 6. CDR3 length: 16 residues. Germline assignment: CDR1 SGHNT and CDR2 YYREEE (reference sequence). CDR3 sequence: CASKPQGAAGANVLTF. CDR3 bases: TGTGCCAGCAAACCACAGGGGGCAGCTGGGGCCAACGTCCTGACTTTC.

The chain employs TRBV10-2 and TRBJ1-5; TRBD1 agrees at 8 bases. The CDR3 covers 15 residues. Germline loops: CDR1 WSHSY, CDR2 SAAADI. J was trimmed by 6 bases and V by 2 bases; bases with no gene match: 6. The CDR3, as DNA: TGCGCCAGCAGTGAGGCAGGGGGCTTCGTTCAGCCCCAGCATTTT. Translated: CASSEAGGFVQPQHF.

The chain recombines TRBV29-1 with TRBJ2-3, with 10 bases matching TRBD1. The trim removed 6 bases at V and 5 bases at J, leaving 5 bases unmatched. Germline values: CDR1 SQVTM, CDR2 ANQGSEA. The CDR3 runs to 13 residues. The CDR3 DNA reads TGCAGCGTCGACAGGGGGCGCAGAGATACGCAGTATTTT. This gives the protein CSVDRGRRDTQYF.

The chain carries TRBV19 and TRBJ2-6, with D possibly being TRBD1 (6 bases). The CDR3 is 15 residues long. Germline V CDR1 and CDR2: LNHDA, SQIVND (reference sequence). Trimming shortened V by 6 bases and J by 4 bases, and 13 bases separated the two germline ends. The CDR3 loop is CASRSTGTGANVLTF. The CDR3 bases are TGTGCCAGTAGATCTACAGGGACGGGGGCCAACGTCCTGACTTTC.

The chain uses TRBV4-3 and TRBJ2-7; D may be TRBD2 (6 bases). CDR1 and CDR2 (germline): LGHNA, YSLEER. The CDR3 length is 16 residues. Trimming took off 4 bases at V and 0 bases at J, with 16 bases between the two ends. Here the CDR3 reads CASSRGGTGSSYEQYF. The CDR3 nucleotides read TGCGCCAGCAGCCGCGGCGGGACGGGGTCCTCCTACGAGCAGTACTTC.

V and J are TRBV9 and TRBJ2-3; the D gene is possibly TRBD2 (6 bases). Per the germline V gene, CDR1 is SGDLS and CDR2 is YYNGEE. The ends were cut back, 4 bases at V and 6 bases at J, with 12 bases in the middle. This CDR3 has 13 amino acids. The CDR3 sequence: CASSILRGDTQYF. The DNA for the CDR3 is TGTGCCAGCAGCATTTTACGGGGGGATACGCAGTATTTT.

The chain couples TRBV19 to TRBJ1-4; no clear D. This CDR3 is 17 amino acids long. Germline CDR1 is LNHDA and CDR2 is SQIVND (reference sequence). Between the trimmed V and J ends, which lost 1 base and 0 bases, there was a span of 12 bases. CDR3 region: CASSIVSGATTNEKLFF. Here the CDR3 DNA reads TGTGCCAGTAGTATAGTATCAGGCGCTACAACTAATGAAAAACTGTTTTTT.

By sample share, this clone is medium-sized. The chain uses TRBV10-1 and TRBJ1-2; a possible D gene is TRBD1 (6 bases). The CDR3 runs to 13 residues. V lost 5 bases, J lost 1 base, and 8 bases lay in between. Looked up from germline, CDR1 is WNHNN and CDR2 is SYGVQD (reference sequence). CDR3 sequence reads: CASSFRGNYGYTF. The CDR3 DNA reads TGCGCCAGCAGTTTCAGGGGTAACTATGGCTACACCTTC.

V usage is TRBV19 and J usage is TRBJ2-5; weak D call: TRBD1 (6 bases). The CDR3 spans 13 residues. Germline CDR1 reads LNHDA; CDR2 reads SQIVND (reference sequence). V shed 8 bases and J shed 2 bases, with 12 bases lying between them. The CDR3 nucleotides are TGTGCCAGTGCAAGGGGGTTACAAGAGACCCAGTACTTC. Protein: CASARGLQETQYF.

The rearrangement links TRBV7-9 to TRBJ2-5, with TRBD1 matching 8 bases. TRBJ2-7 matches the DNA end more closely, so the J call is doubtful. The CDR3 covers 15 residues. In germline, CDR1 is SEHNR, CDR2 FQNEAQ (reference sequence). The chain's CDR3 is CASSFWVTGAYEQYF. DNA of the CDR3: TGTGCCAGCAGCTTTTGGGTGACAGGGGCGTACGAGCAGTACTTC.

V usage is TRBV4-3 and J usage is TRBJ2-7; no reliable D call. From germline, CDR1 is LGHNA and CDR2 YSLEER. V was trimmed by 4 bases and J by 6 bases, leaving 19 bases between them. The CDR3 is made up of 15 amino acids. CDR3 sequence reads: CASSPTNSFGIEQYF. The CDR3 coding sequence is TGCGCCAGCAGCCCCACAAACAGCTTCGGTATCGAGCAGTACTTC.

V and J are TRBV27 and TRBJ2-5, with 7 bases that match TRBD2. The assigned J gene may be wrong: the sequence end matches TRBJ2-7 better. Germline CDR1 reads MNHEY; CDR2 reads SMNVEV (reference sequence). The CDR3 spans 15 residues. The CDR3 sequence is CASSDERGPSYEQYF. The CDR3 bases are TGTGCCAGCAGTGACGAGCGGGGCCCCTCCTACGAGCAGTACTTC.

V and J are TRBV5-6 and TRBJ1-1; D gene unclear. Germline CDR1 and CDR2: SGHDT and YYEEEE. This CDR3 has 12 residues. V lost 2 bases to trimming and J lost 4 bases, with 6 bases between them. The CDR3 here is CASSLQSTEAFF. In DNA form, the CDR3 reads TGTGCCAGCAGCTTACAGAGCACTGAAGCTTTCTTT.

V usage is TRBV23-1 and J usage is TRBJ1-1; 8 bases are shared with TRBD1. TRBV23-1 is an ORF; its function is uncertain. Trimming took 0 bases from V and 2 from J; bases not matched to a gene: 5. CDR3 size: 16 residues. The CDR3 sequence is CASSQSRTGYNTEAFF. In nucleotides, the CDR3 is TGCGCCAGCAGTCAATCTCGGACAGGGTACAACACTGAAGCTTTCTTT.

V gene TRBV18 combines with J gene TRBJ1-2, with TRBD1 as a possible D gene (6 bases). This CDR3 has 13 residues. Deletions cut 3 bases from V and 5 bases from J, with 10 bases between. Looked up from germline, CDR1 is KGHSH and CDR2 is LQKENI. As DNA, the CDR3 is TGTGCCAGCTCACCGGGGACAACATATGGCTACACCTTC. This codes for CASSPGTTYGYTF.

The chain's CDR3 is CASSRDSGSGETQYF. The CDR3 nucleotides are TGTGCCAGCAGTCGTGACAGCGGGAGTGGAGAGACCCAGTACTTC. The chain couples TRBV2 to TRBJ2-5; 8 bases are a match to TRBD2. The CDR3 runs to 15 residues. V was clipped by 5 bases and J by 4 bases; unmatched bases: 9. Germline V gives CDR1 SNHLY, CDR2 FYNNEI.

The chain employs TRBV4-2 and TRBJ1-2, with 7 bases that match TRBD1. This CDR3 region has 15 residues. Germline CDR1 is LGHNA and CDR2 is YNFKEQ. Unmatched junction bases numbered 9, after V lost 0 bases and J lost 8 bases. DNA of the CDR3: TGTGCCAGCAGCCAAGATAAAGACAGGGCTGGCGGCTACACCTTC. The encoded protein is CASSQDKDRAGGYTF.

V gene TRBV12-5 combines with J gene TRBJ2-2; TRBD2 matches at 9 bases. Germline V CDR1 and CDR2: LGHNT, FRNRAP. The CDR3 is 16 amino acids. V lost 6 bases and J lost 5; bases outside the gene matches: 10. The chain's CDR3 is CASGGPGLADTGELFF. The CDR3 DNA reads TGTGCTAGTGGGGGACCGGGACTAGCTGATACCGGGGAGCTGTTTTTT.

A word on this clone: A junction boundary mismatches the germline segment, possibly from a read error. The chain has TRBV7-2 and TRBJ1-1; D unresolved. Germline V gene sequence: CDR1 SGHTA, CDR2 FQGNSA. There are 15 residues in the CDR3. The CDR3 region has the DNA TGTGCCAGCACCTCAATCGGGCCGGGGAACGCTGAAGCTTTCTTT. This gives the protein CASTSIGPGNAEAFF.

The chain uses TRBV28 and TRBJ2-1, with 9 bases aligning to TRBD2. The CDR3 extends over 16 amino acids. The germline V gene encodes CDR1 MDHEN and CDR2 SYDVKM. V shed 3 bases, J shed 4 bases, and the junction held 7 bases outside the gene matches. CDR3: CASSFVWTSAYNEQFF. Here the CDR3 DNA reads TGTGCCAGCAGTTTCGTCTGGACTAGCGCTTACAATGAGCAGTTCTTC. Together with reference TRBV28 and TRBJ2-1, the CDR3 gives the full variable domain: DVKVTQSSRYLVKRTGEKVFLECVQDMDHENMFWYRQDPGLGLRLIYFSYDVKMKEKGDIPEGYSVSREKKERFSLILESASTNQTSMYLCASSFVWTSAYNEQFFGPGTRLTVL.

The DNA of the CDR3 is TGTGCCAGCAGTCCCCGGAATCTAGCCCAAAGCACAGATACGCAGTATTTT. Amino acids: CASSPRNLAQSTDTQYF. The genes are TRBV27 and TRBJ2-3, with TRBD2 as a possible D gene (5 bases). V lost 5 bases and J 0 bases, leaving 18 bases between the germline ends. Germline V CDR1 and CDR2: MNHEY, SMNVEV (reference sequence). The CDR3 is 17 residues long.

The chain combines TRBV28 with TRBJ2-6; 8 nucleotides line up with TRBD1. The trim removed 6 bases at V and 3 bases at J, leaving 4 bases unmatched. The CDR3 contains 15 residues. Per germline, CDR1 MDHEN and CDR2 SYDVKM. The DNA for the CDR3 is TGTGCCAGCAGGCCGACAGGGGTTGGGGCCAACGTCCTGACTTTC. It specifies CASRPTGVGANVLTF.

V gene TRBV5-1 combines with J gene TRBJ2-7; the match to TRBD2 covers 8 bases. The V gene end was trimmed by 3 bases and the J gene end by 6 bases; junction bases not matched to a gene: 11. The germline gives CDR1 SGHRS, CDR2 YFSETQ. This CDR3 has 15 amino acids. Here the CDR3 reads CASSYVAGLASEQYF. CDR3 sequence (DNA): TGCGCCAGCAGCTATGTAGCGGGATTGGCTAGCGAGCAGTACTTC.

This chain links TRBV6-5 with TRBJ1-5; TRBD1 matches at 8 bases. Germline V lookup: CDR1 MNHEY, CDR2 SVGAGI. J lost 7 bases, V lost 7 bases, and 9 bases had no gene match. This CDR3 has 14 amino acids. The CDR3: CASTDREVFQPQHF. The CDR3 DNA reads as TGTGCCAGCACGGACAGGGAGGTGTTCCAGCCCCAGCATTTT.

The genes are TRBV6-1 and TRBJ2-1; TRBD2 agrees at 10 bases. This CDR3 has 16 residues. V gave up 3 bases and J gave up 5 bases; unmatched junction bases: 7. Germline V gives CDR1 MNHNS, CDR2 SASEGT. In DNA form, the CDR3 reads TGTGCCAGCAGTGACCCGGGACTAGCGCCGAACAATGAGCAGTTCTTC. As protein: CASSDPGLAPNNEQFF.

The chain employs TRBV4-1 and TRBJ2-7; unclear D gene. CDR3 length equals 13 residues. Germline values: CDR1 MGHRA, CDR2 YSYEKL. Trimming stripped 1 base from V and 9 bases from J, with 13 bases between. The CDR3, as DNA: TGCGCCAGCAGCCAAGGGCAGGAACTCCGGCAGTACTTC. It codes for CASSQGQELRQYF.

This chain links TRBV7-9 with TRBJ2-6, with D perhaps matching TRBD2 (5 bases). Trimming took off 2 bases at V and 3 bases at J, with 8 bases between the two ends. The CDR3 has 15 amino acids. The germline gives CDR1 SEHNR, CDR2 FQNEAQ (reference sequence). Written as DNA, the CDR3 is TGTGCCAGCAGCTTACTCGGAGGTGGGGCCAACGTCCTGACTTTC. Translation: CASSLLGGGANVLTF.

V is TRBV5-4 and J is TRBJ1-3, with a weak D call TRBD1 (6 bases). The CDR3 has 15 amino acids. The V gene's germline CDR1 is SGHNT and CDR2 YYREEE (reference sequence). Trimming took 5 bases from V and 1 from J, leaving 13 bases between them. In DNA, the CDR3 is TGTGCCAGCAGTATTTACAGGGCATCTGGAAACACCATATATTTT. This encodes CASSIYRASGNTIYF.